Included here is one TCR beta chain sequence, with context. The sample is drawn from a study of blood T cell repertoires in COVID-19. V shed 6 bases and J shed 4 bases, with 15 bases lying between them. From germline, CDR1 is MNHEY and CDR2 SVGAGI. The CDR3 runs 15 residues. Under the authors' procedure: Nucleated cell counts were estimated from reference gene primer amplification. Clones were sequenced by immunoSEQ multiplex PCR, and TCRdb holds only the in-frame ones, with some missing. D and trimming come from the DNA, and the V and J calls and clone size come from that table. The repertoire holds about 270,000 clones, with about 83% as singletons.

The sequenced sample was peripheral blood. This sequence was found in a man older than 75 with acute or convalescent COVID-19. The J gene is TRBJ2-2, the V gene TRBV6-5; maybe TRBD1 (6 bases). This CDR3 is CASRSGQIVTGELFF. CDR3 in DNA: TGTGCCAGCAGATCCGGACAGATCGTCACCGGGGAGCTGTTTTTT.